Listed here are 15 T cell receptor beta chains from one sample, sequenced in a study of blood T cell repertoires in COVID-19 (TCRdb year 2020). Libraries were built with the immunoSEQ multiplex PCR assay. TCRdb mirrors the immuneACCESS table, restricted to in-frame sequences. Some clones are absent from its copies; in checked studies, under half trace to an unresolved V gene, and the reason for the others is unknown. The sample contains some 49,000 clones, over 65% of them found a single time. The ten top clones hold around 12% of the sample. Sequenced: peripheral blood. These receptor sequences come from a human donor in a cohort sampled during active COVID-19.

The V gene is TRBV19, the J gene TRBJ2-1; TRBD2 agrees at 9 bases. The CDR3 length is 15 residues. V was pared by 3 bases and J by 6 bases, with 6 bases of the junction left unmatched. CDR1 LNHDA and CDR2 SQIVND come from the germline V gene (reference sequence). As DNA, the CDR3 is TGTGCCAGTAGTATGGCGGGGGGGGCCCCCAATGAGCAGTTCTTC. Protein product: CASSMAGGAPNEQFF.

The rearrangement uses TRBV7-2 and TRBJ2-5; TRBD2 matches at 7 bases. The CDR3 is 16 residues long. Germline lookup yields CDR1 SGHTA and CDR2 FQGNSA. V lost 5 bases, J lost 6 bases, and 15 bases stayed unmatched. Here the CDR3 reads CASSLAGGYGEKTQYF. DNA for the CDR3: TGTGCCAGCAGCCTGGCCGGGGGGTATGGAGAGAAGACCCAGTACTTC.

The chain recombines TRBV9 with TRBJ2-5; 8 nucleotides line up with TRBD2. J lost 5 bases, V lost 4 bases, and 16 bases had no gene match. Germline V gene sequence: CDR1 SGDLS, CDR2 YYNGEE. The CDR3 totals 17 residues. The CDR3 DNA follows: TGTGCCAGCAGCCGTAGCGCAAGCGGGGGCCAGGGGGAGACCCAGTACTTC. Protein sequence: CASSRSASGGQGETQYF.

This clone occurred once. This chain connects TRBV7-8 to TRBJ2-7; 10 nucleotides align to TRBD1. The CDR3 is made up of 15 amino acids. Germline assignment: CDR1 SGHVS and CDR2 FQNEAQ. Germline trimming cut 0 bases from V and 2 bases from J; bases unmatched to any gene: 1. The DNA of the CDR3 is TGTGCCAGCAGCTTAGCCGGGACAGGGGCCTACGAGCAGTACTTC. Amino acid sequence: CASSLAGTGAYEQYF.

This chain uses TRBV5-4 with TRBJ1-4; 8 nucleotides agree with TRBD1. Germline V gene lookup returns CDR1 SGHNT and CDR2 YYREEE (reference sequence). The CDR3 is 15 residues long. The V and J ends lost 0 bases and 2 bases, in that order; junction bases with no gene match: 0. For the CDR3, the DNA is TGTGCCAGCAGCTTGGACAGGGGGACTAATGAAAAACTGTTTTTT. Protein sequence: CASSLDRGTNEKLFF. The whole variable domain, remainder taken from reference TRBV5-4 and TRBJ1-4, is ETGVTQSPTHLIKTRGQQVTLRCSSQSGHNTVSWYQQALGQGPQFIFQYYREEENGRGNFPPRFSGLQFPNYSSELNVNALELDDSALYLCASSLDRGTNEKLFFGSGTQLSVL.

The rearrangement uses TRBV29-1 and TRBJ1-4, with 7 bases aligning to TRBD1. The CDR3 has 14 amino acids. Losses at the gene ends were 3 bases for V and 8 bases for J; bases not matched to a gene: 9. Germline V CDR1 and CDR2: SQVTM, ANQGSEA. The CDR3 DNA is TGCAGCGTTGAGAAGGGGGCGGGTGAAGAAAAACTGTTTTTT. Residues: CSVEKGAGEEKLFF.

CDR3 residues: CAISESREEVTEAFF. The CDR3 DNA is TGTGCCATCAGTGAGTCACGCGAGGAGGTCACTGAAGCTTTCTTT. The chain links TRBV10-3 to TRBJ1-1; D ambiguous. The CDR3 covers 15 residues. Germline V lookup: CDR1 ENHRY, CDR2 SYGVKD. V lost 0 bases and J 4 bases, leaving 12 bases between the germline ends.

V and J are TRBV6-2 or TRBV6-3 and TRBJ1-1, with a tentative D call TRBD1 (5 bases). The CDR3 runs to 15 residues. Trimming cost V 6 bases and J 1 base, with 15 bases left between them. Germline V gene data show CDR1 as MNHEY and CDR2 as SVGEGT. The CDR3 DNA reads as TGTGCCAGCAGCGCGGGGACGTGGGGGAACACTGAAGCTTTCTTT. Its translation: CASSAGTWGNTEAFF.

The V call is TRBV18, the J call TRBJ2-5, with D tentatively TRBD2 (6 bases). Trimming removed 6 bases at V and 2 bases at J, with 13 bases between. Germline V gene data show CDR1 as KGHSH and CDR2 as LQKENI. The CDR3 covers 14 residues. CDR3 DNA sequence: TGTGCCAGCTCCTCGGGGGTCGAACAAGAGACCCAGTACTTC. This codes for CASSSGVEQETQYF.

The genes are TRBV6-6 and TRBJ2-5, with 7 bases that match TRBD2. With V trimmed by 8 bases and J by 3 bases, 15 bases remained unmatched. Germline CDR1 and CDR2: MNHNY and SVGAGI (reference sequence). CDR3 length: 16 residues. For the CDR3, the DNA is TGTGCCAGCCGTTCGCGACTAGCAGCGATCAAAGAGACCCAGTACTTC. Its translation is CASRSRLAAIKETQYF.

The rearrangement uses TRBV6-2 or TRBV6-3 and TRBJ2-7; D is undetermined. Germline CDR1 reads MNHEY; CDR2 reads SVGEGT. The CDR3 contains 12 residues. V was cut by 5 bases and J by 12 bases, with 17 bases left in between. The DNA for the CDR3 is TGTGCCAGCAGTCAAGGCCTGGCACCAGGGTACTTC. Protein product: CASSQGLAPGYF.

The V gene is TRBV6-4, the J gene TRBJ1-2; 7 bases match TRBD1. This CDR3 is built from 12 residues. The germline V gene encodes CDR1 MRHNA and CDR2 SNTAGT. V was pared by 6 bases and J by 8 bases, with 6 bases of the junction left unmatched. CDR3 protein: CASRRDRRGYTF. The CDR3 nucleotides are TGTGCCAGCAGACGGGACAGACGGGGCTACACCTTC.

V gene TRBV24-1 combines with J gene TRBJ2-5, with unresolved D. This CDR3 has 13 amino acids. Germline V gene sequence: CDR1 KGHDR, CDR2 SFDVKD. Trimming pared 2 bases from V and 5 bases from J, leaving 8 bases between. CDR3 DNA sequence: TGTGCCACCAGTGATTCAGCGCCGGAGACCCAGTACTTC. Amino acids: CATSDSAPETQYF.

The chain recombines TRBV30 with TRBJ1-6; D call uncertain. Trimming pared 0 bases from V and 7 bases from J, leaving 7 bases between. Per germline, CDR1 GTSNPN and CDR2 SVGIG (reference sequence). The CDR3 runs to 13 residues. CDR3 sequence reads: CAWSVVTNSPLHF. In DNA, the CDR3 is TGTGCCTGGAGTGTAGTCACAAATTCACCCCTCCACTTT.

The chain combines TRBV6-4 with TRBJ2-3; weak D call: TRBD2 (7 bases). CDR1 MRHNA and CDR2 SNTAGT come from the germline V gene. There are 14 residues in the CDR3. The V end lost 2 bases, the J end lost 2 bases, and 8 bases lay between the germline ends. This CDR3 reads CASSDGGATDTQYF. CDR3 sequence (DNA): TGTGCCAGCAGTGACGGGGGGGCCACAGATACGCAGTATTTT.